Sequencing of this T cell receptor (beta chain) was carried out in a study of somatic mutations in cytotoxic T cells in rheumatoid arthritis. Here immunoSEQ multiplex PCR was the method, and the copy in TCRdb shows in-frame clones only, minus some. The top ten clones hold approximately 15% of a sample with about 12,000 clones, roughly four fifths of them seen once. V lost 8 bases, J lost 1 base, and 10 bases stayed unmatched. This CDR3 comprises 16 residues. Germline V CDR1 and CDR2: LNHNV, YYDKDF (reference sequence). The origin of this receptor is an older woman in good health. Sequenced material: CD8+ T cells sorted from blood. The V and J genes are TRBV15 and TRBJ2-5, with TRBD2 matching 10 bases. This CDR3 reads CATAPFLAGAQETQYF. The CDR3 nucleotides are TGTGCCACCGCCCCCTTTCTAGCGGGGGCCCAAGAGACCCAGTACTTC.